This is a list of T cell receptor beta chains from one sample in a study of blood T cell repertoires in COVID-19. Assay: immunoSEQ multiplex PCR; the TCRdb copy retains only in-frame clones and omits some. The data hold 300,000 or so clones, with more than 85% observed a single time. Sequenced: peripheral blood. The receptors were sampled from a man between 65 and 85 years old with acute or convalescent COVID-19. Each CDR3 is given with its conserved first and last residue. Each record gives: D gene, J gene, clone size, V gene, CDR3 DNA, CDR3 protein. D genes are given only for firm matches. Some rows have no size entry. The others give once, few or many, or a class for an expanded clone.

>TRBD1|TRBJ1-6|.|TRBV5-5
TGTGCCAGCTGGGGACAGGGGGCTGCTTCACCCCTCCACTTT
CASWGQGAASPLHF
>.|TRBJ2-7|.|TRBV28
TGTGCCAGCAGTTTGAGACAGATTTCCTACGAGCAGTACTTC
CASSLRQISYEQYF
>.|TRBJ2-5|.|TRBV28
TGTGCCAGCAGTTTAATGAGTTACCAAGAGACCCAGTACTTC
CASSLMSYQETQYF
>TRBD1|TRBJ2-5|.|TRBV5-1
TGCGCCAGCAGCTTGGCCATGGGACAGCAAGAGACCCAGTACTTC
CASSLAMGQQETQYF
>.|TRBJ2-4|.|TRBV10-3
TGTGCCATCAGTGAACCGGGAGAAGCCAAAAACATTCAGTACTTC
CAISEPGEAKNIQYF
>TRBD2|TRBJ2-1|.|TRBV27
TGTGCCAGCATCGGGGCTAGCGGGGGGTACAATGAGCAGTTCTTC
CASIGASGGYNEQFF
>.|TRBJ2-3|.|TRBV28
TGTGCCAGCAGTTTGGCAGGGGCAGATACGCAGTATTTT
CASSLAGADTQYF
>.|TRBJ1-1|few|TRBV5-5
TGTGCCAGCAGTTCACAACCCGGACAGATGAACACTGAAGCTTTCTTT
CASSSQPGQMNTEAFF
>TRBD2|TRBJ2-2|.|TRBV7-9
TGTGCCAGCAGCTTAGGACTAGCGGGCGCCGGGGAGCTGTTTTTT
CASSLGLAGAGELFF
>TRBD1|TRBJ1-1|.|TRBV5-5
TGTGCCAGCAGCTTGCTGGGACAGGGTGGTTTCGCTGAAGCTTTCTTT
CASSLLGQGGFAEAFF
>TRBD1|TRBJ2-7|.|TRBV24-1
TGTGCCACCAGCCCGACAGGGATGTGCTCCTACGAGCAGTACTTC
CATSPTGMCSYEQYF
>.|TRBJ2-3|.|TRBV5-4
TGTGCCAGCAGCTTTTCGGGGATTGACACAGATACGCAGTATTTT
CASSFSGIDTDTQYF
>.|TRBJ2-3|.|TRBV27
TGTGCCAGCAGTTTATGGGCCCCCCGCACAGATACGCAGTATTTT
CASSLWAPRTDTQYF
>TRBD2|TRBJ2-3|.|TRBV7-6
TGTGCCAGCAGCCCTCGGGGGGTCCTCACAGATACGCAGTATTTT
CASSPRGVLTDTQYF
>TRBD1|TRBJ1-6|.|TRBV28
TGTGCCAGCAGTTCCACGGGACAGGGGTTGTTAGTCTCACCCCTCCACTTT
CASSSTGQGLLVSPLHF
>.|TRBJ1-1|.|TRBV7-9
TGTGCCACCGCGGGGGGGGCGCGAATCATGAACACTGAAGCTTTCTTT
CATAGGARIMNTEAFF
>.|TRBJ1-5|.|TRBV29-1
TGCAGCGTTGTCCTTGGAGGAGACCAGCCCCAGCATTTT
CSVVLGGDQPQHF
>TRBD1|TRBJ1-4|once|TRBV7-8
TGTGCCAGCAGTCGTGGGACAGTCTCTGTCCGGGGGGAAAAACTGTTTTTT
CASSRGTVSVRGEKLFF
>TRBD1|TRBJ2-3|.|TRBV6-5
TGTGCCAGCAGTCCTAGGGGGCTTAGCACAGATACGCAGTATTTT
CASSPRGLSTDTQYF
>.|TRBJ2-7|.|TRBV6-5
TGTGCCAGCAGTCAACGACAGGCCTACGAGCAGTACTTC
CASSQRQAYEQYF
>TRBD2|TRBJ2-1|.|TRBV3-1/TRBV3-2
TGTGCCAGCAGCCCGAGACTAGCGGGAGCTTACAATGAGCAGTTCTTC
CASSPRLAGAYNEQFF
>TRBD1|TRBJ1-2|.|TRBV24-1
TGTGCCACCAGTGATTTGCCACAGGGGCAGCTGTGTGGCTACACCTTC
CATSDLPQGQLCGYTF
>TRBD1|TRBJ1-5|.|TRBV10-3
TGTGCCATCAGTGTGGACAGGGACCAGCCCCAGCATTTT
CAISVDRDQPQHF
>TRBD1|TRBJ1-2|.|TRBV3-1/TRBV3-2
TGTGCCAGCAGCCAAGCGACCGGGACAGGGGTGGTGGGCTACACCTTC
CASSQATGTGVVGYTF
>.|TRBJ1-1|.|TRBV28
TGTGCCAGCAGTTTCCTCCACCCCGGTGAAGCTTTCTTT
CASSFLHPGEAFF
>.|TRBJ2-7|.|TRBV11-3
TGTGCCAGCAGCTTAGTCCCTTATGGAGGGGCCCCCTACGAGCAGTACTTC
CASSLVPYGGAPYEQYF
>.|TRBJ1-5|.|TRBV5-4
TGTGCCAGCAGCTTGTGGGGGGGCGAACAGCCCCAGCATTTT
CASSLWGGEQPQHF
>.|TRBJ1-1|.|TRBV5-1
TGCGCCAGCAGCTTGAACTTGGTTAGCACTGAAGCTTTCTTT
CASSLNLVSTEAFF
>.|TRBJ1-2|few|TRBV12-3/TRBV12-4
TGTGCCAGCAGTTTAGGTAGCTATGGCTACACCTTC
CASSLGSYGYTF
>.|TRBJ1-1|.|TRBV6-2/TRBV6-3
TGTGCCAGCAGTGCCCTCTGGGCGCGGGACACTGAAGCTTTCTTT
CASSALWARDTEAFF
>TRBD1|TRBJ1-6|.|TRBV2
TGTGCCAGCAGCCCTACAGGGGGGGGTTCACCCCTCCACTTT
CASSPTGGGSPLHF
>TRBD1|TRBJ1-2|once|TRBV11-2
TGTGCCAGCAGCCTAACCGGGACAGGGTTGGGTGGCTACACCTTC
CASSLTGTGLGGYTF
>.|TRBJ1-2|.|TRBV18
TGTGCCAGCTCAACTACAGGCTCTGGTGGCTACACCTTC
CASSTTGSGGYTF
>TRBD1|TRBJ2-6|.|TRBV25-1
TGTGCCAGCACTGGACAGGGGACAAATTCTGGGGCCAACGTCCTGACTTTC
CASTGQGTNSGANVLTF
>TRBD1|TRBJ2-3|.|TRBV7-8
TGTGCCAGCGGGAACAGGGGGCTTACAGATACGCAGTATTTT
CASGNRGLTDTQYF
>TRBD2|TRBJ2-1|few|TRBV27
TGTGCCAGCAGGTACCGACTAGCGGGAGTAAGGAATGAGCAGTTCTTC
CASRYRLAGVRNEQFF
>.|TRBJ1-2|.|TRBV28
TGTGCCAGCAGCTCTTTACAATATGGCTACACCTTC
CASSSLQYGYTF
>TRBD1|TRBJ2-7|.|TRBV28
TGTGCCAGCAGACCTCAGGGGGACGAGCAGTACTTC
CASRPQGDEQYF
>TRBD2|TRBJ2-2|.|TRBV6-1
TGTGCCAGCAGTGAATGGCGGGGGGCCACCGGGGAGCTGTTTTTT
CASSEWRGATGELFF
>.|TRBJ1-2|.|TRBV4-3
TGCGCCAGCAGCCCGGGCGGGAGCAACTATGGCTACACCTTC
CASSPGGSNYGYTF
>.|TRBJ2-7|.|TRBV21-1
TGTGCCAGCAGCAAATTTATCAGCGGAGCCTTCTACGAGCAGTACTTC
CASSKFISGAFYEQYF
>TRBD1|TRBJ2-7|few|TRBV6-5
TGTGCCAGCAGTCAGACAGGGATCCACTCCTACGAGCAGTACTTC
CASSQTGIHSYEQYF
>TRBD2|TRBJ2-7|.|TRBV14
TGTGCCAGCAGCCAAGTCCAGAGGGCGGGAGAACAGTACTTC
CASSQVQRAGEQYF
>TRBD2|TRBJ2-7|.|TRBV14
TGTGCCAGCAGCCCGAAAGCGGGGACTCTCACTTACGAGCAGTACTTC
CASSPKAGTLTYEQYF
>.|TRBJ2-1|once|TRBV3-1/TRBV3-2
TGTGCCAGCAGCTCCACGCGGGGCGGAGCAAATGAGCAGTTCTTC
CASSSTRGGANEQFF
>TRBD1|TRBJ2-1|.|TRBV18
TGTGCCAGCTCACTCCGTTTTGAGACAGGGGGCTACAATGAGCAGTTCTTC
CASSLRFETGGYNEQFF
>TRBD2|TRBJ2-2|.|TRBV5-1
TGCGCCAGCAGCTCCGGCGGACTAGCGGGAGGAGGGGGCGGGGAGCTGTTTTTT
CASSSGGLAGGGGGELFF
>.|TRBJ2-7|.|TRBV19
TGTGCCAGTAGTTATACTCCGGGACACCCAGACTCCTACGAGCAGTACTTC
CASSYTPGHPDSYEQYF
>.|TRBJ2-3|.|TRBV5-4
TGTGCCAGCAGCCAGGCATACCTAACTGATACGCAGTATTTT
CASSQAYLTDTQYF
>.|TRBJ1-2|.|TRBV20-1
TGCAGTGCTAGTACGGGGGTATCTAGTGGCTACACCTTC
CSASTGVSSGYTF
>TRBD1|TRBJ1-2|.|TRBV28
TGTGCCAGCAGTTTATTGGACAGGGAGTACTATGGCTACACCTTC
CASSLLDREYYGYTF
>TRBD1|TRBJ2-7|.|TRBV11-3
TGTGCCAGCAGCTTAAGCCAGGGGGCCTACGAGCAGTACTTC
CASSLSQGAYEQYF
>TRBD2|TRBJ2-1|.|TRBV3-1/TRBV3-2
TGTGCCAGCAGCCCGGGACTAGCGCTGACCTACAATGAGCAGTTCTTC
CASSPGLALTYNEQFF
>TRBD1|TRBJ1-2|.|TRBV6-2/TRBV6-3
TGTGCCAGCAGTTCGGACAGGGGGGAGATATTTTGGATTCGCACCTTC
CASSSDRGEIFWIRTF
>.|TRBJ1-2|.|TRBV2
TGTGCCAGCAGTCCCCAGGGGAACGGCTACACCTTC
CASSPQGNGYTF
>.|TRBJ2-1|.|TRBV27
TGTGCCAGCAGTTCCCTCAGGGTTCTTGAGCAGTTCTTC
CASSSLRVLEQFF